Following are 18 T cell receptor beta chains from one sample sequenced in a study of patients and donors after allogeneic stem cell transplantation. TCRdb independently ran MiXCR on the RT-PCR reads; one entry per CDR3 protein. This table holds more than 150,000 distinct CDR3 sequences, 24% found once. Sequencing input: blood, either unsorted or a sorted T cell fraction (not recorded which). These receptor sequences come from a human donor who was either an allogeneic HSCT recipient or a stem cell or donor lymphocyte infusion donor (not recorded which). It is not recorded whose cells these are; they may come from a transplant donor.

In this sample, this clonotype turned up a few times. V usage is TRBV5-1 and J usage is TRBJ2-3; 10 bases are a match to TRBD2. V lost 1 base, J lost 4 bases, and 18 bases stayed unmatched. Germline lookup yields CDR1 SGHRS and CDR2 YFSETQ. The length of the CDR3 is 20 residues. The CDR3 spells CASSLRAFANLAGVADTQYF. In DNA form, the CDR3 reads TGCGCCAGCAGCTTGCGGGCATTTGCTAATCTAGCGGGAGTCGCAGATACGCAGTATTTT.

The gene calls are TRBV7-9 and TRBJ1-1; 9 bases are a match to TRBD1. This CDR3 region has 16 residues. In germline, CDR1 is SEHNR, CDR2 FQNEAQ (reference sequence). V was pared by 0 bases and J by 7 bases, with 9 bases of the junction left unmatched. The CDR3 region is CASSLAGQGTPVEAFF. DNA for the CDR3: TGTGCCAGCAGCTTAGCCGGACAGGGGACCCCGGTTGAAGCTTTCTTT.

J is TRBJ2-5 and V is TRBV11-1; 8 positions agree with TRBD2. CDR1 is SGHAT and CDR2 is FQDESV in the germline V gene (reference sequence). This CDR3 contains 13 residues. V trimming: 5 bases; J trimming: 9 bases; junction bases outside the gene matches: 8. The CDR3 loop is CASSLTSVAAQYF. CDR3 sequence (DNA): TGTGCCAGCAGCCTGACTAGCGTTGCGGCCCAGTACTTC.

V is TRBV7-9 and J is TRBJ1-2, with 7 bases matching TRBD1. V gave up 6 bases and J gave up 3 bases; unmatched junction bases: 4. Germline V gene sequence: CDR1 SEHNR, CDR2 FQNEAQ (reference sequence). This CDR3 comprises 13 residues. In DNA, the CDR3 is TGTGCCAGCAGACCTACAGGGGACTATGGCTACACCTTC. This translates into CASRPTGDYGYTF.

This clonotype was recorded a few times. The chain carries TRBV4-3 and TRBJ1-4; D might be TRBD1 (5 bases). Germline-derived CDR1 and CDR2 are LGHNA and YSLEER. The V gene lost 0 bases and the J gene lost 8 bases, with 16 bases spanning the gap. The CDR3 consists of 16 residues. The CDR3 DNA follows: TGCGCCAGCAGCCAAGATGGGGCAGCCGTTGACGAAAAACTGTTTTTT. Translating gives CASSQDGAAVDEKLFF.

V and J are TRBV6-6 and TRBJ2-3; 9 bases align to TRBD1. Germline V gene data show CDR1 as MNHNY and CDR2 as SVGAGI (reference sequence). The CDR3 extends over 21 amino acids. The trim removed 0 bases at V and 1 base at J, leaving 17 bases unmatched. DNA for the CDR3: TGTGCCAGCAGTTACTCATTCGGACAGGGGCGATCCTCGGCTGGCACAGATACGCAGTATTTT. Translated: CASSYSFGQGRSSAGTDTQYF.

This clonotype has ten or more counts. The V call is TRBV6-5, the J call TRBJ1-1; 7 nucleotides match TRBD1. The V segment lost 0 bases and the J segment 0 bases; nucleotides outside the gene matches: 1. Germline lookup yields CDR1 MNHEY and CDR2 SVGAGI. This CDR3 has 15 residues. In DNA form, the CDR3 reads TGTGCCAGCAGTTACTCGACAGGGATGAACACTGAAGCTTTCTTT. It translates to CASSYSTGMNTEAFF.

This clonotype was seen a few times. CDR3 nucleotides: TGTGCCAGCAGTTTGGCGGGAACAGAGTTCTTC. Its translation is CASSLAGTEFF. The V gene is TRBV12-3 or TRBV12-4, the J gene TRBJ2-1; TRBD2 might be the D (6 bases). The CDR3 has 11 amino acids. Trimming shortened V by 3 bases and J by 14 bases, and 11 bases separated the two germline ends.

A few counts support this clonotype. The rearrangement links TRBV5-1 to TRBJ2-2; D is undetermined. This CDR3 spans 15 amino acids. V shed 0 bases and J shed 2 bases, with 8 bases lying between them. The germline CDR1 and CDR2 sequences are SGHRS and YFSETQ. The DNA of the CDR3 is TGCGCCAGCAGCTTGGTTAGGATAAACACCGGGGAGCTGTTTTTT. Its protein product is CASSLVRINTGELFF. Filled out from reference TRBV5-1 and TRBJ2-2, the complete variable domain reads KAGVTQTPRYLIKTRGQQVTLSCSPISGHRSVSWYQQTPGQGLQFLFEYFSETQRNKGNFPGRFSGRQFSNSRSEMNVSTLELGDSALYLCASSLVRINTGELFFGEGSRLTVL.

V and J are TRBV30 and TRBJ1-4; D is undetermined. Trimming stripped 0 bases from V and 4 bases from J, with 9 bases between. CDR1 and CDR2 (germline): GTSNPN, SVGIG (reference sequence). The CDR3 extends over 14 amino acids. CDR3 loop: CAWSVGRSNEKLFF. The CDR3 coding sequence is TGTGCCTGGAGTGTAGGGCGGAGTAATGAAAAACTGTTTTTT. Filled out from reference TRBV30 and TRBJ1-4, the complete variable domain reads SQTIHQWPATLVQPVGSPLSLECTVEGTSNPNLYWYRQAAGRGLQLLFYSVGIGQISSEVPQNLSASRPQDRQFILSSKKLLLSDSGFYLCAWSVGRSNEKLFFGSGTQLSVL.

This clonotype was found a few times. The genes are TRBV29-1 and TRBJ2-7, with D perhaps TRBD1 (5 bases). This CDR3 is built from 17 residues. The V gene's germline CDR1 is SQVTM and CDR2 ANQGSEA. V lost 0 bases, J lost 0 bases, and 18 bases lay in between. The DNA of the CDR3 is TGCAGCGTTGAAGATACCCCCCGGATTGGGGCCTCCTACGAGCAGTACTTC. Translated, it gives CSVEDTPRIGASYEQYF.

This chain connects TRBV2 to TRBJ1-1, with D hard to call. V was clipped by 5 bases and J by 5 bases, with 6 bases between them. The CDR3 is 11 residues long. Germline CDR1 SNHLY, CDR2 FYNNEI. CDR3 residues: CASSKRTEAFF. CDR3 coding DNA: TGTGCCAGCAGTAAGAGAACTGAAGCTTTCTTT.

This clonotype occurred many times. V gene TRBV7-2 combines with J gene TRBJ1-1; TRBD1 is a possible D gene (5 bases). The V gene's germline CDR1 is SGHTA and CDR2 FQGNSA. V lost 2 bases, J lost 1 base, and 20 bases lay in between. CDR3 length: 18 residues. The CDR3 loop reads CASSLPPRAGQKNTEAFF. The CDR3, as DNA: TGTGCCAGCAGCTTACCCCCCCGCGCGGGGCAGAAGAACACTGAAGCTTTCTTT.

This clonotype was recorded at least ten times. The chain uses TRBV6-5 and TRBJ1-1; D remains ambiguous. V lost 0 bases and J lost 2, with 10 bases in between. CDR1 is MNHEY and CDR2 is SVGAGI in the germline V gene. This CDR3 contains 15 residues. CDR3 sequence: CASSYSPAFNTEAFF. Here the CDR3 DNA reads TGTGCCAGCAGTTACTCGCCGGCCTTTAACACTGAAGCTTTCTTT.

CDR3 coding DNA: TGCAGTGCCTTATTGAGCGGGAGGCCCCAGGATGAGCAGTTCTTC. Amino acids: CSALLSGRPQDEQFF. This sequence joins TRBV20-1 and TRBJ2-1, with 9 bases matching TRBD2. Germline-derived CDR1 and CDR2 are DFQATT and SNEGSKA (reference sequence). V dropped 6 bases and J dropped 8; count of bases not matched to a gene: 14. The CDR3 totals 15 residues.

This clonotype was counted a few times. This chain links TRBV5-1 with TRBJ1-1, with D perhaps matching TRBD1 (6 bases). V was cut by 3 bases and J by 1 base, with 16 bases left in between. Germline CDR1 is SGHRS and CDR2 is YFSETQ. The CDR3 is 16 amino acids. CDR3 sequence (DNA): TGCGCCAGCAGCTGGGGGCCAGGCAGCTCGAACACTGAAGCTTTCTTT. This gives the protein CASSWGPGSSNTEAFF.

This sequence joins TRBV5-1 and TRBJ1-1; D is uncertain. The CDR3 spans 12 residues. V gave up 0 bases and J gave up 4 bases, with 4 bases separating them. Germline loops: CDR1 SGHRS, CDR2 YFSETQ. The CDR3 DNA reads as TGCGCCAGCAGCTTGGGGGCCACTGAAGCTTTCTTT. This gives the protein CASSLGATEAFF.

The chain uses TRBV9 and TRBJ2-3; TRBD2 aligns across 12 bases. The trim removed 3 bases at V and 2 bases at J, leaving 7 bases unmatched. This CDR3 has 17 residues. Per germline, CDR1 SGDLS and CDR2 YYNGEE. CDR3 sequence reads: CASSGGLAGSTTDTQYF. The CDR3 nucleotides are TGTGCCAGCAGCGGGGGACTAGCGGGTAGCACCACAGATACGCAGTATTTT.